Listed below are T cell receptor beta chains from one sample, sequenced in a study of shared T cell receptors in the human thymus. Profiled with immunoSEQ multiplex PCR; TCRdb holds only in-frame clones, not every one. The sample lists about 660,000 clones; around 87% were seen once. The same sample was also studied in work on human thymus T cells.

Sequencing used thymocytes. The receptors originated from a boy in the first two years of life with a congenital heart defect. The CDR3 runs from the conserved cysteine through the conserved F or W. A D gene is named only where the DNA matches it firmly. Where a row states a size, it is once, few, many or the class of an expanded clone; other rows omit it.

j_call,clone_size,d_call,v_call,cdr3_aa,cdr3_nt
TRBJ2-1,.,TRBD2,TRBV9,CASSATSGKLVEQFF,TGTGCCAGCAGCGCGACTAGCGGGAAATTGGTTGAGCAGTTCTTC
TRBJ2-3,.,TRBD2,TRBV27,CASRNSGSSPDTQYF,TGTGCCAGCAGGAATAGCGGGAGCTCCCCAGATACGCAGTATTTT
TRBJ2-1,.,TRBD2,TRBV11-3,CASSLVRTSGSVNEQFF,TGTGCCAGCAGCTTAGTTCGGACTAGCGGGAGCGTGAATGAGCAGTTCTTC
TRBJ2-4,.,TRBD2,TRBV11-3,CASSLDSGGAKNIQYF,TGTGCCAGCAGCTTAGATAGCGGGGGTGCCAAAAACATTCAGTACTTC
TRBJ2-2,.,TRBD1,TRBV4-3,CASSPGGIRGGELFF,TGCGCCAGCAGCCCAGGGGGTATCAGAGGGGGGGAGCTGTTTTTT
TRBJ2-1,.,.,TRBV7-9,CASSHRPNGLLSYNEQFF,TGTGCCAGCAGCCACCGCCCAAATGGGCTGCTCTCCTACAATGAGCAGTTCTTC
TRBJ2-5,once,TRBD1,TRBV28,CASSLSHRGWLTETQYF,TGTGCCAGCAGTTTATCGCACAGGGGATGGCTAACAGAGACCCAGTACTTC
TRBJ2-1,.,.,TRBV21-1,CASSKGLAGDQGSSYNEQFF,TGTGCCAGCAGCAAAGGGCTAGCGGGAGATCAAGGGAGCTCCTACAATGAGCAGTTCTTC
TRBJ2-7,.,TRBD1,TRBV7-6,CASSPSSGQGRWDEQYF,TGTGCCAGCAGCCCCTCCTCAGGACAGGGGCGATGGGACGAGCAGTACTTC
TRBJ2-7,.,TRBD2,TRBV7-8,CASSKTHPTSGTGYEQYF,TGTGCCAGCAGCAAAACCCACCCGACTAGCGGGACTGGTTACGAGCAGTACTTC
TRBJ2-1,.,TRBD2,TRBV28,CASSFSPWASGTYNEQFF,TGTGCCAGCAGTTTCTCTCCCTGGGCTAGCGGAACCTACAATGAGCAGTTCTTC
TRBJ2-1,.,.,TRBV11-3,CASSLDQVGGAFNEQFF,TGTGCCAGCAGCTTAGATCAGGTGGGGGGGGCCTTCAATGAGCAGTTCTTC
TRBJ2-5,.,.,TRBV4-1,CASSQEHTGRETQYF,TGCGCCAGCAGCCAAGAGCATACAGGACGGGAGACCCAGTACTTC
TRBJ2-5,.,.,TRBV19,CASSKLAGETQYF,TGTGCCAGTAGTAAACTAGCCGGGGAGACCCAGTACTTC
TRBJ1-2,.,TRBD1,TRBV10-2,CASSGPGTGFFFF,TGCGCCAGCAGCGGCCCCGGGACAGGGTTCTTTTTCTTC
TRBJ2-1,.,.,TRBV30,CAWSVARIGDNEQFF,TGTGCCTGGAGTGTGGCCAGGATAGGGGATAATGAGCAGTTCTTC
TRBJ2-7,.,.,TRBV6-5,CASSYSAVSYEQYF,TGTGCCAGCAGTTACTCGGCAGTCTCCTACGAGCAGTACTTC
TRBJ1-1,.,.,TRBV5-1,CASSQDAGNTEAFF,TGCGCCAGCAGCCAGGATGCGGGGAACACTGAAGCTTTCTTT
TRBJ2-2,.,.,TRBV11-3,CASSQTGRGTGELFF,TGTGCCAGCAGCCAGACCGGGAGAGGCACCGGGGAGCTGTTTTTT
TRBJ2-1,once,.,TRBV15,CATSRKLAPSSYNEQFF,TGTGCCACCAGCAGAAAGCTAGCACCGAGCTCCTACAATGAGCAGTTCTTC
TRBJ2-7,.,.,TRBV11-2,CASTSDTFYEQYF,TGTGCCAGCACCTCGGACACTTTCTACGAGCAGTACTTC
TRBJ2-1,.,TRBD2,TRBV7-3,CASSLRASGRKEQFF,TGTGCCAGCAGCTTAAGGGCTAGCGGGAGGAAGGAGCAGTTCTTC
TRBJ2-7,.,.,TRBV18,CASSGRDSDYEQYF,TGTGCCAGCTCAGGACGGGACTCAGACTACGAGCAGTACTTC
TRBJ1-1,.,TRBD1,TRBV7-9,CASSYRGNTEAFF,TGTGCCAGCAGCTACAGGGGGAACACTGAAGCTTTCTTT
TRBJ2-2,.,TRBD1,TRBV7-9,CASSLVVRTGRTGELFF,TGTGCCAGCAGCTTAGTCGTCCGGACAGGCCGGACCGGGGAGCTGTTTTTT
TRBJ2-5,.,TRBD2,TRBV7-3,CASSHRAAGRETQYF,TGTGCCAGCAGCCATCGTGCAGCGGGAAGAGAGACCCAGTACTTC
TRBJ1-1,.,.,TRBV6-5,CASSYIGASNTEAFF,TGTGCCAGCAGTTACATAGGGGCTTCGAACACTGAAGCTTTCTTT
TRBJ2-7,.,.,TRBV7-2,CASSLEVYGGLSYEQYF,TGTGCCAGCAGCTTAGAGGTGTATGGCGGCCTCTCCTACGAGCAGTACTTC
TRBJ2-7,.,TRBD2,TRBV5-4,CASSVRLAGGPLEQYF,TGTGCCAGCAGCGTGAGACTAGCGGGAGGGCCACTCGAGCAGTACTTC
TRBJ2-5,.,.,TRBV12-5,CASGLGDTERAQYF,TGTGCTAGTGGTTTGGGGGACACGGAACGGGCCCAGTACTTC
TRBJ2-3,.,.,TRBV5-5,CASSLRSLEGRADTQYF,TGTGCCAGCAGCTTGAGGTCGCTGGAGGGCAGGGCAGATACGCAGTATTTT
TRBJ2-3,.,.,TRBV7-9,CASSLNRGRSTDTQYF,TGTGCCAGCAGTCTTAATCGGGGGAGATCAACAGATACGCAGTATTTT